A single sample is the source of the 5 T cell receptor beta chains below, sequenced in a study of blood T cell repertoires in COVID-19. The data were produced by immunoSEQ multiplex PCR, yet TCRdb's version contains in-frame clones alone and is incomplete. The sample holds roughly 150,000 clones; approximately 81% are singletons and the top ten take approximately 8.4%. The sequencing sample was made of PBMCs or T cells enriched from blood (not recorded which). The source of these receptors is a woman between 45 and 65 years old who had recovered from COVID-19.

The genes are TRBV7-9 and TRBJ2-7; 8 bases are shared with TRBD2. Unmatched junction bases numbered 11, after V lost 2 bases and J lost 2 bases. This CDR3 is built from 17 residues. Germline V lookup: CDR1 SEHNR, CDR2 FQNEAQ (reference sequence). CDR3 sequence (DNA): TGTGCCAGCAGCTTATCCCTCAGAGCGGGAGCAACCTACGAGCAGTACTTC. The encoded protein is CASSLSLRAGATYEQYF.

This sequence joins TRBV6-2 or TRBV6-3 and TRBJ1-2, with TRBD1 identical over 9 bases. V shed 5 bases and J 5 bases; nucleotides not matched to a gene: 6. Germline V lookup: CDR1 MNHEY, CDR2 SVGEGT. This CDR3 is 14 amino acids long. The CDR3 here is CASSHPGQGYGYTF. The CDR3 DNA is TGTGCCAGCAGTCACCCGGGACAGGGTTATGGCTACACCTTC.

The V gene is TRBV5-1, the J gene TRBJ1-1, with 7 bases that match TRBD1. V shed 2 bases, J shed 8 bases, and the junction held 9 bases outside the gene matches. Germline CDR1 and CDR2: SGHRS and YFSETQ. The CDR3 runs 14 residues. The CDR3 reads CASSFGDSLPEAFF. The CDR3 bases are TGCGCCAGCAGCTTCGGGGACAGTCTTCCGGAAGCTTTCTTT.

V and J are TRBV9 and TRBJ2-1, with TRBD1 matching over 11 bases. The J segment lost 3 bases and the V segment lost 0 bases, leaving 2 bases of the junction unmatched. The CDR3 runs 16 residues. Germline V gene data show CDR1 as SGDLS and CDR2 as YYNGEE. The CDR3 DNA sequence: TGTGCCAGCAGCGTAGTTGGGACAGGGGGCTACAATGAGCAGTTCTTC. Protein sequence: CASSVVGTGGYNEQFF.

CDR3 sequence reads: CASRDRASSGNTIYF. CDR3 nucleotides: TGCGCCAGCAGAGACAGGGCCTCCTCTGGAAACACCATATATTTT. The V and J genes are TRBV10-2 and TRBJ1-3, with 7 bases matching TRBD1. CDR1 and CDR2 from the germline V gene are WSHSY and SAAADI. The trim removed 6 bases at V and 0 bases at J, leaving 5 bases unmatched. This CDR3 is 15 amino acids long.